This entry features one TCR beta chain sequence. The CDR3 is 16 amino acids. The germline V and J ends were trimmed by 2 bases and 1 base, with 12 bases remaining between them. Germline CDR1 MNHEY, CDR2 SVGEGT. TCRdb's copy holds only in-frame clones and misses some; the assay was immunoSEQ multiplex PCR. This repertoire shows 60,000 to 75,000 clones, over 85% found once; its top ten account for roughly 4.6%. Sequences were obtained from PBMCs. The TCR sequence derives from a man aged 40-55 years with rheumatoid arthritis. The V call is TRBV6-2 or TRBV6-3, the J call TRBJ2-1; D might be TRBD1 (5 bases). In nucleotides, the CDR3 is TGTGCCAGCAGTTACAGGTCTGGGGCGTCCTACAATGAGCAGTTCTTC. Its translation is CASSYRSGASYNEQFF.